The next 19 T cell receptor beta chains were all read from a single sample in a study of shared clonotypes between healthy human individuals. Only in-frame clones appear in the TCRdb table, and some are missing; sequencing was by immunoSEQ multiplex PCR. The table shows over a million clones, with about 70% occurring only once. Sequencing used memory CD4+ T cells sorted from blood. As to subset: CD45RA-negative fraction. The receptors come from a man in his late teens or twenties in good health.

The genes are TRBV28 and TRBJ2-4; the D gene is possibly TRBD2 (6 bases). Per the germline V gene, CDR1 is MDHEN and CDR2 is SYDVKM. This CDR3 spans 14 amino acids. Trimming shortened V by 4 bases and J by 7 bases, and 14 bases separated the two germline ends. CDR3: CASSSPQRANIQYF. The CDR3 DNA reads TGTGCCAGCAGTTCCCCCCAGCGGGCTAACATTCAGTACTTC.

The chain couples TRBV5-1 to TRBJ2-1; possible D gene TRBD1, 5 bases. CDR3 size: 15 residues. Trimming took 1 base from V and 10 from J, leaving 18 bases between them. Germline CDR1 reads SGHRS; CDR2 reads YFSETQ. The CDR3 DNA follows: TGCGCCAGCAGCTTGCAGGGTGGGGCCCCGACCGAGCAGTTCTTC. Residues: CASSLQGGAPTEQFF.

This clone was observed a handful of times. The gene calls are TRBV2 and TRBJ2-7, with 11 bases that match TRBD2. The J segment lost 3 bases and the V segment lost 8 bases, leaving 3 bases of the junction unmatched. CDR1 and CDR2 (germline): SNHLY, FYNNEI. The length of the CDR3 is 13 residues. CDR3 loop: CASGTSGIYEQYF. The CDR3 region has the DNA TGTGCCAGCGGGACTAGCGGAATCTACGAGCAGTACTTC.

A few counts support this clone. The chain couples TRBV5-6 to TRBJ2-2; TRBD1 or TRBD2 may be the D gene (5 bases each). CDR1 is SGHDT, CDR2 YYEEEE, per germline. Trimming removed 0 bases from V and 3 bases from J, with 12 bases in between. There are 16 residues in the CDR3. DNA for the CDR3: TGTGCCAGCAGCTTGGACGGGACGGAATACACCGGGGAGCTGTTTTTT. Its translation is CASSLDGTEYTGELFF.

This clone was observed a few times. The chain combines TRBV7-9 with TRBJ1-2; D uncertain. Germline CDR1 reads SEHNR; CDR2 reads FQNEAQ (reference sequence). This CDR3 has 14 amino acids. The V gene lost 5 bases and the J gene lost 6 bases, with 16 bases spanning the gap. The chain's CDR3 is CASSIFTVFDGYTF. CDR3 nucleotide sequence: TGTGCCAGCAGCATCTTCACGGTATTTGATGGCTACACCTTC.

This chain connects TRBV19 to TRBJ1-1; D is possibly TRBD1 (5 bases). CDR3 length: 15 amino acids. V was pared by 6 bases and J by 1 base, with 15 bases between. The germline V gene has CDR1 LNHDA and CDR2 SQIVND (reference sequence). The CDR3 sequence is CASRARDGKNTEAFF. The CDR3, as DNA: TGTGCCAGTAGAGCCCGGGACGGGAAGAACACTGAAGCTTTCTTT.

This clone has only a few counts. This chain links TRBV7-9 with TRBJ1-6; no clear D. Trimming took off 2 bases at V and 12 bases at J, with 8 bases between the two ends. This CDR3 has 12 residues. Germline CDR1 SEHNR, CDR2 FQNEAQ (reference sequence). The CDR3: CASSLTPGPLHF. In DNA, the CDR3 is TGTGCCAGCAGCTTAACTCCCGGACCCCTCCACTTT.

Here the CDR3 DNA reads TGCGCCAGCAGTGAGTCGGGTGGCGGGGGGGCTCTCGATACGCAGTATTTT. It encodes CASSESGGGGALDTQYF. This sequence joins TRBV10-1 and TRBJ2-3, with 9 nucleotides matching TRBD2. J gave up 6 bases and V 0 bases, and 10 bases lay outside the gene matches. Germline loops: CDR1 WNHNN, CDR2 SYGVQD (reference sequence). This CDR3 is 17 amino acids long.

This clone was seen many times. This sequence joins TRBV5-1 and TRBJ2-2; 10 bases map to TRBD1. Per germline, CDR1 SGHRS and CDR2 YFSETQ. The CDR3 runs 15 residues. V trimming: 4 bases; J trimming: 3 bases; junction bases outside the gene matches: 3. CDR3 coding DNA: TGCGCCAGCAGCAACGGACAGGGGGACACCGGGGAGCTGTTTTTT. Encoded protein: CASSNGQGDTGELFF.

This clone was seen only once. The V call is TRBV28, the J call TRBJ1-4; tentative D call: TRBD1 (5 bases). Trimming cost V 6 bases and J 8 bases, with 16 bases left between them. The CDR3 covers 14 residues. Per germline, CDR1 MDHEN and CDR2 SYDVKM. In DNA, the CDR3 is TGTGCCAGCAGCCTCTCCGGGGCGCGGGAAAAACTGTTTTTT. This encodes CASSLSGAREKLFF.

The V gene is TRBV2, the J gene TRBJ1-2, with D unclear. Trimming left V 4 bases short and J 1 base short, with 10 bases between. This CDR3 has 14 residues. Per germline, CDR1 SNHLY and CDR2 FYNNEI. The CDR3 loop is CASSVPVLNYGYTF. The CDR3 region has the DNA TGTGCCAGCAGTGTACCAGTCCTTAACTATGGCTACACCTTC.

V is TRBV19 and J is TRBJ1-4; TRBD1 matches 7 bases. Unmatched junction bases numbered 12, after V lost 9 bases and J lost 8 bases. The CDR3 extends over 14 amino acids. Germline V gene data show CDR1 as LNHDA and CDR2 as SQIVND (reference sequence). Here the CDR3 DNA reads TGTGCCAGCCACTACCAGGGGGGGAAGGAAAAACTGTTTTTT. As protein: CASHYQGGKEKLFF.

The V gene is TRBV5-1, the J gene TRBJ1-6; TRBD1 is a possible D gene (6 bases). From germline, CDR1 is SGHRS and CDR2 YFSETQ. Trimming took off 0 bases at V and 6 bases at J, with 13 bases between the two ends. CDR3 length equals 16 residues. CDR3 DNA sequence: TGCGCCAGCAGCTTGGAGAGACAGGACCTTAATTCACCCCTCCACTTT. Its protein product is CASSLERQDLNSPLHF.

This clone appeared a few times. The chain joins TRBV7-6 to TRBJ1-1, with D unresolved. This CDR3 spans 13 amino acids. Germline values: CDR1 SGHVS, CDR2 FNYEAQ. The germline V and J ends were trimmed by 4 bases and 2 bases, with 8 bases remaining between them. DNA of the CDR3: TGTGCCAGCAGCTCAGCTTTAAACACTGAAGCTTTCTTT. This translates into CASSSALNTEAFF.

The chain joins TRBV5-6 to TRBJ2-2; weak D call: TRBD2 (5 bases). The germline V gene has CDR1 SGHDT and CDR2 YYEEEE. V lost 0 bases to trimming and J lost 6 bases, with 9 bases between them. CDR3 length: 14 residues. CDR3 bases: TGTGCCAGCAGCTTGGGAGGGATATCCGGGGAGCTGTTTTTT. It yields the protein CASSLGGISGELFF.

This chain joins TRBV9 and TRBJ2-1, with 11 bases matching TRBD2. The junction had 6 bases not matched to a gene; V was cut back by 0 bases and J by 4 bases. Germline V CDR1 and CDR2: SGDLS, YYNGEE. This CDR3 has 17 amino acids. For the CDR3, the DNA is TGTGCCAGCAGCGTAGTAGTTTTAGCGGGGGGGTACAATGAGCAGTTCTTC. It is translated as CASSVVVLAGGYNEQFF.

The chain joins TRBV29-1 to TRBJ1-1; D is ambiguous. The germline CDR1 and CDR2 sequences are SQVTM and ANQGSEA. The ends were cut back, 3 bases at V and 10 bases at J, with 12 bases in the middle. CDR3 length: 11 residues. CDR3 amino acids: CSVESGLGAFF. The CDR3 DNA is TGCAGCGTTGAGTCGGGCCTTGGAGCTTTCTTT. The complete variable domain, with remaining parts taken from reference TRBV29-1 and TRBJ1-1, reads SAVISQKPSRDICQRGTSLTIQCQVDSQVTMMFWYRQQPGQSLTLIATANQGSEATYESGFVIDKFPISRPNLTFSTLTVSNMSPEDSSIYLCSVESGLGAFFGQGTRLTVV.

The J gene is TRBJ2-5, the V gene TRBV11-2; D may be TRBD2 (6 bases). Trimming took off 5 bases at V and 7 bases at J, with 17 bases between the two ends. Germline V CDR1 and CDR2: SGHAT, FQNNGV. The CDR3 has 14 amino acids. The CDR3 region has the DNA TGTGCCAGCAGCGAGTTAGCGGCCTCAAGGACCCAGTACTTC. Translation gives CASSELAASRTQYF.

On this clone: Additional DNA sequences in this sample encode the identical CDR3. The chain joins TRBV29-1 to TRBJ1-2; D is ambiguous. CDR1 and CDR2 from the germline V gene are SQVTM and ANQGSEA. The CDR3 consists of 12 residues. The V end lost 1 base, the J end lost 4 bases, and 7 bases lay between the germline ends. CDR3 amino acids: CSVEVGSYGYTF. The CDR3 DNA reads as TGCAGCGTTGAAGTTGGGAGCTATGGCTACACCTTC.